This T cell receptor (beta chain) was sequenced for a study of tissue T cells after allogeneic stem cell transplantation. This clone occurred a few times. Here immunoSEQ multiplex PCR was the method, and the copy in TCRdb shows in-frame clones only, minus some. The data contain fewer than 2,000 clones, roughly 70% of them seen just once; the ten biggest clones take up less than 25%. The TCR originated in an older female donor with lung cancer. The specimen comprised tissue from the stomach, sampled at autopsy.

CDR3 region: CASSPSDAYSYEQYF. The CDR3 DNA reads as TGTGCCAGCAGCCCGTCGGACGCCTACTCCTACGAGCAGTACTTC. V usage is TRBV4-2 and J usage is TRBJ2-7; no firm D call. The CDR3 totals 15 residues. Deletions cut 4 bases from V and 0 bases from J, with 13 bases between. From germline, CDR1 is LGHNA and CDR2 YNFKEQ.